The TCR beta chain under discussion was sequenced for a study of cytomegalovirus exposure and HLA in healthy donors. CDR1 and CDR2 (germline): KGHSH, LQKENI. Between the trimmed V and J ends, which lost 2 bases and 4 bases, there was a span of 15 bases. The CDR3 has 15 amino acids. PCR employed 60 Vbeta and 13 Jbeta primers. The assay was immunoSEQ multiplex PCR, and TCRdb's table has in-frame clones only and misses some. This sample has more than 90,000 clones, with around 82% found just once. This TCR derives from a woman in her sixties or seventies in good health and CMV-seronegative. The sequenced sample consisted of PBMCs. The genes are TRBV18 and TRBJ2-7, with D uncertain. The DNA of the CDR3 is TGTGCCAGCTCACCAGTTTTTCCCTCTTTGTACGAGCAGTACTTC. This translates into CASSPVFPSLYEQYF.